These 16 T cell receptor beta chains share one sample of origin, sequenced in a study of shared clonotypes between healthy human individuals. Generated by immunoSEQ multiplex PCR, the TCRdb table keeps only in-frame clones and is missing some. This sample has 900,000 to 1,200,000 clones, with around 82% found just once. The sequenced sample consisted of memory CD4+ T cells from PBMCs. The subset is: CD45RA-negative fraction. These receptors were taken from a man between 18 and 29 years old in good health. Some clones in this sample may be carry-over from other donors' samples.

The chain links TRBV28 to TRBJ1-5; no clear D gene. V gave up 2 bases and J gave up 4 bases, with 9 bases separating them. The CDR3 has 14 residues. The germline V gene has CDR1 MDHEN and CDR2 SYDVKM. The CDR3: CASSLILVNQPQHF. CDR3 coding DNA: TGTGCCAGCAGTTTAATCCTCGTAAATCAGCCCCAGCATTTT.

The chain uses TRBV27 and TRBJ2-7; 9 bases fit TRBD1. This CDR3 comprises 15 residues. V lost 3 bases, J lost 2 bases, and 5 bases stayed unmatched. In germline, CDR1 is MNHEY, CDR2 SMNVEV (reference sequence). The CDR3 protein is CASSFWTGEAYEQYF. CDR3 DNA: TGTGCCAGCAGTTTCTGGACAGGGGAGGCCTACGAGCAGTACTTC.

The CDR3 loop is CASSVQGSYEQYF. The DNA for the CDR3 is TGTGCCAGCAGCGTACAGGGTTCCTACGAGCAGTACTTC. The rearrangement uses TRBV7-2 and TRBJ2-7; D is perhaps TRBD1 (6 bases). Trimming cost V 5 bases and J 1 base, with 9 bases left between them. The germline V gene has CDR1 SGHTA and CDR2 FQGNSA. CDR3 length: 13 residues.

This rearrangement joins TRBV30 to TRBJ1-3; weak D call: TRBD1 (5 bases). This CDR3 has 16 residues. In germline, CDR1 is GTSNPN, CDR2 SVGIG (reference sequence). Trimming removed 2 bases from V and 0 bases from J, with 14 bases in between. In DNA, the CDR3 is TGTGCCTGGAGTTCCGGGACGGGCTACTCTGGAAACACCATATATTTT. Its protein is CAWSSGTGYSGNTIYF.

This chain connects TRBV5-4 to TRBJ2-4; 11 bases map to TRBD1. With 6 bases clipped from V and 5 bases from J, the junction kept 1 base outside the gene matches. Germline V gene sequence: CDR1 SGHNT, CDR2 YYREEE (reference sequence). This CDR3 has 13 residues. The DNA for the CDR3 is TGTGCCAGCAAGGGACAGGGGGAAAACATTCAGTACTTC. This codes for CASKGQGENIQYF.

The sample holds one count of this clone. The V call is TRBV5-4, the J call TRBJ1-4; weak D call: TRBD1 (5 bases). The CDR3 runs 17 residues. V was clipped by 0 bases and J by 7 bases, with 19 bases between them. The germline gives CDR1 SGHNT, CDR2 YYREEE (reference sequence). In DNA form, the CDR3 reads TGTGCCAGCAGCTTGGAGGGTGGCCTGGCCGGGGGTGAAAAACTGTTTTTT. This translates into CASSLEGGLAGGEKLFF.

V is TRBV27 and J is TRBJ1-4; D gene ambiguous. Germline V gene data show CDR1 as MNHEY and CDR2 as SMNVEV (reference sequence). This CDR3 is 13 amino acids long. V was cut by 5 bases and J by 11 bases, with 15 bases left in between. DNA for the CDR3: TGTGCCAGCAGTATGGTGGTCGCCCGGAAACTGTTTTTT. Translated: CASSMVVARKLFF. The full variable domain, rest sourced from reference TRBV27 and TRBJ1-4, is EAQVTQNPRYLITVTGKKLTVTCSQNMNHEYMSWYRQDPGLGLRQIYYSMNVEVTDKGDVPEGYKVSRKEKRNFPLILESPSPNQTSLYFCASSMVVARKLFFGSGTQLSVL.

The chain combines TRBV7-2 with TRBJ2-1; D might be TRBD2 (6 bases). Germline assignment: CDR1 SGHTA and CDR2 FQGNSA. The CDR3 sequence is 15 residues long. The V and J ends lost 1 base and 2 bases respectively, with 9 bases between them. The CDR3 is CASSLDGSPYNEQFF. In nucleotides, the CDR3 is TGTGCCAGCAGCTTAGACGGGAGTCCCTACAATGAGCAGTTCTTC.

The chain couples TRBV5-4 to TRBJ1-1, with D possibly being TRBD1 (6 bases). Trimming stripped 0 bases from V and 1 base from J, with 10 bases between. In germline, CDR1 is SGHNT, CDR2 YYREEE (reference sequence). There are 15 residues in the CDR3. DNA of the CDR3: TGTGCCAGCAGCTTGGGGGGGGCAGCGAACACTGAAGCTTTCTTT. Its translation is CASSLGGAANTEAFF.

A few counts support this clone. The V call is TRBV5-4, the J call TRBJ2-3, with TRBD2 matching over 10 bases. V lost 5 bases, J lost 6 bases, and 12 bases stayed unmatched. The CDR3 covers 16 residues. Germline CDR1 SGHNT, CDR2 YYREEE (reference sequence). CDR3: CASSPSAGGMVDTQYF. In DNA, the CDR3 is TGTGCCAGCAGTCCGTCAGCGGGAGGGATGGTGGATACGCAGTATTTT.

The J gene is TRBJ2-7, the V gene TRBV7-2, with D possibly called TRBD1 or TRBD2 (5 bases each). Germline CDR1 is SGHTA and CDR2 is FQGNSA. The CDR3 consists of 14 residues. V was cut by 4 bases and J by 2 bases, with 12 bases left in between. The CDR3 nucleotides are TGTGCCAGCAGCTCCGAGGGGCGGGCCTACGAGCAGTACTTC. Residues: CASSSEGRAYEQYF.

CDR3 in amino acids: CASGGGQGPSEKLFF. The CDR3 region has the DNA TGTGCCAGCGGAGGGGGGCAGGGACCTTCTGAAAAACTGTTTTTT. The chain is built from TRBV9 and TRBJ1-4, with D maybe TRBD1 (6 bases). V was pared by 7 bases and J by 7 bases, with 20 bases between. The germline V gene encodes CDR1 SGDLS and CDR2 YYNGEE. CDR3 size: 15 residues.

This chain uses TRBV7-6 with TRBJ2-3; tentative D call: TRBD2 (6 bases). Germline V lookup: CDR1 SGHVS, CDR2 FNYEAQ. The CDR3 extends over 14 amino acids. Trimming took off 2 bases at V and 4 bases at J, with 10 bases between the two ends. CDR3 loop: CASSLTGVPDTQYF. CDR3 DNA: TGTGCCAGCAGCTTAACGGGAGTCCCAGATACGCAGTATTTT.

The chain couples TRBV28 to TRBJ2-7; 7 nucleotides agree with TRBD2. V lost 6 bases to trimming and J lost 5 bases; unmatched junction nucleotides: 13. The CDR3 extends over 15 amino acids. Germline CDR1 is MDHEN and CDR2 is SYDVKM. CDR3: CASRTPGLSPHEQYF. For the CDR3, the DNA is TGTGCCAGCAGAACACCGGGACTAAGTCCCCACGAGCAGTACTTC.

With respect to this clone: Other nucleotide sequences from this sample produce the same CDR3. This chain uses TRBV7-2 with TRBJ2-1; the match to TRBD2 covers 9 bases. Germline lookup yields CDR1 SGHTA and CDR2 FQGNSA. CDR3 length: 15 residues. The J segment lost 3 bases and the V segment lost 4 bases, leaving 4 bases of the junction unmatched. The CDR3 DNA follows: TGTGCCAGCAGCTCGGGACTAGCAGTCTACAATGAGCAGTTCTTC. It yields the protein CASSSGLAVYNEQFF.

The chain joins TRBV5-1 to TRBJ1-4; no firm D call. The CDR3 totals 14 residues. CDR1 is SGHRS and CDR2 is YFSETQ in the germline V gene. V was cut by 3 bases and J by 8 bases, with 14 bases left in between. The CDR3 nucleotides are TGCGCCAGCAGCTCCGCGAACCCAAGGGAAAAACTGTTTTTT. It specifies CASSSANPREKLFF.